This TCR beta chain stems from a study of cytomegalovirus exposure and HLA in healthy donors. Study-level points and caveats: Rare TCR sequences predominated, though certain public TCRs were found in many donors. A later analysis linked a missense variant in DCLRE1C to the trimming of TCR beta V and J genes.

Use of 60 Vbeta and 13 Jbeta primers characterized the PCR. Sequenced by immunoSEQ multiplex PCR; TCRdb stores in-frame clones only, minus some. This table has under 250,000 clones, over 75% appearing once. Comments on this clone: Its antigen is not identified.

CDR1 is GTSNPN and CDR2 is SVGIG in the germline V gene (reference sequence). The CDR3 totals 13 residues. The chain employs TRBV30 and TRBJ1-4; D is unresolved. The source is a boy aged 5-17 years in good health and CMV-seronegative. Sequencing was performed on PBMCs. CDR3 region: CATRPQEEEKLFF. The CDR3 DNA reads TGTGCTACGCGCCCCCAAGAAGAGGAAAAACTGTTTTTT.